A single sample is the source of the 32 T cell receptor beta chains below, sequenced in a study of T cell changes during pregnancy in multiple sclerosis. The data were produced by immunoSEQ multiplex PCR, yet TCRdb's version contains in-frame clones alone and is incomplete. The data contain just under 50,000 clones, roughly nine tenths of them singletons. The sample consisted of CD8+ T cells from peripheral blood mononuclear cells, taken after pregnancy. The source is a female donor with multiple sclerosis, enrolled in a pregnancy study.

The chain combines TRBV10-3 with TRBJ2-3, with 7 bases that match TRBD2. With V trimmed by 5 bases and J by 2 bases, 22 bases remained unmatched. The CDR3 covers 20 residues. Germline CDR1 reads ENHRY; CDR2 reads SYGVKD. Here the CDR3 DNA reads TGTGCCATCAGTCCTCATGTAACTAGCGACCCACCTCGTCTCACAGATACGCAGTATTTT. The encoded protein is CAISPHVTSDPPRLTDTQYF.

The V call is TRBV13, the J call TRBJ2-2; D call uncertain. The CDR3 length is 14 residues. CDR1 is PRHDT and CDR2 is FYEKMQ in the germline V gene (reference sequence). V lost 1 base to trimming and J lost 6 bases, with 9 bases between them. The CDR3 DNA reads TGTGCCAGCAGCTTAGAATTATCGGCCGGGGAGCTGTTTTTT. Its protein product is CASSLELSAGELFF. Looking up the rest from reference TRBV13 and TRBJ2-2 gives the full variable domain: AAGVIQSPRHLIKEKRETATLKCYPIPRHDTVYWYQQGPGQDPQFLISFYEKMQSDKGSIPDRFSAQQFSDYHSELNMSSLELGDSALYFCASSLELSAGELFFGEGSRLTVL.

The chain is built from TRBV7-6 and TRBJ1-5, with D unclear. CDR1 is SGHVS, CDR2 FNYEAQ, per germline. The CDR3 spans 15 residues. Trimming left V 0 bases short and J 6 bases short, with 12 bases between. This chain's CDR3 is CASSLAGGEGQPQHF. In DNA form, the CDR3 reads TGTGCCAGCAGCTTAGCAGGAGGTGAAGGTCAGCCCCAGCATTTT.

The chain links TRBV5-1 to TRBJ2-1; D unclear. Germline CDR1 reads SGHRS; CDR2 reads YFSETQ. V was clipped by 4 bases and J by 0 bases, with 11 bases between them. CDR3 size: 15 residues. The CDR3 is CASSQDQNSYNEQFF. CDR3 nucleotides: TGCGCCAGCAGCCAGGATCAGAACTCCTACAATGAGCAGTTCTTC.

The J gene is TRBJ2-1, the V gene TRBV2; 8 nucleotides line up with TRBD2. The V gene's germline CDR1 is SNHLY and CDR2 FYNNEI. CDR3 length: 17 amino acids. V shed 4 bases, J shed 2 bases, and the junction held 10 bases outside the gene matches. CDR3: CASSALSSGGPYNEQFF. CDR3 DNA sequence: TGTGCCAGCAGTGCGCTATCCAGCGGGGGCCCCTACAATGAGCAGTTCTTC.

For the CDR3, the DNA is TGTGCAAGTCGCTTACCCGACAGGGAACCCTACGAGCAGTACTTC. It codes for CASRLPDREPYEQYF. This chain connects TRBV12-2 to TRBJ2-7; the listed D gene, TRBD1, was not tested against the DNA. TRBV12-2 is termed a pseudogene. CDR3 size: 15 residues.

The chain recombines TRBV5-4 with TRBJ2-7; 7 nucleotides agree with TRBD2. Germline lookup yields CDR1 SGHNT and CDR2 YYREEE (reference sequence). This CDR3 is 12 amino acids long. The V segment lost 4 bases and the J segment 6 bases; nucleotides outside the gene matches: 4. The CDR3, as DNA: TGTGCCAGCAGCCCGGGGACTATCGAGCAGTACTTC. Protein: CASSPGTIEQYF.

V is TRBV7-6 and J is TRBJ1-4, with D perhaps TRBD1 (5 bases). V was trimmed by 5 bases and J by 3 bases, leaving 13 bases between them. There are 15 residues in the CDR3. The germline CDR1 and CDR2 sequences are SGHVS and FNYEAQ. For the CDR3, the DNA is TGTGCCAGCAGCCTCCTCCCGGGGGCTAATGAAAAACTGTTTTTT. It translates to CASSLLPGANEKLFF.

V and J are TRBV19 and TRBJ2-7, with a tentative D call TRBD2 (6 bases). V was trimmed by 6 bases and J by 6 bases, leaving 9 bases between them. There are 11 residues in the CDR3. Germline V gene sequence: CDR1 LNHDA, CDR2 SQIVND (reference sequence). The CDR3 reads CASRFGSEQYF. The CDR3 DNA reads as TGTGCCAGTAGATTCGGGAGCGAGCAGTACTTC.

The chain joins TRBV9 to TRBJ1-2; D is uncertain. CDR1 and CDR2 (germline): SGDLS, YYNGEE. Trimming left V 4 bases short and J 8 bases short, with 21 bases between. The CDR3 consists of 15 residues. CDR3 bases: TGTGCCAGCAGCCCTCCGGGAAATTCCCTTTCGGGCTACACCTTC. Its translation is CASSPPGNSLSGYTF.

The chain joins TRBV27 to TRBJ2-7; 8 bases match TRBD1. The germline V gene has CDR1 MNHEY and CDR2 SMNVEV (reference sequence). After removal of 5 bases from V and 2 bases from J, the junction contained 5 bases not matched to a gene. The CDR3 covers 14 residues. The CDR3 is CASSPGQGAYEQYF. CDR3 DNA sequence: TGTGCCAGCAGTCCCGGACAGGGTGCCTACGAGCAGTACTTC.

The chain is built from TRBV6-1 and TRBJ1-1, with 7 nucleotides matching TRBD1. The CDR3 totals 15 residues. Germline lookup yields CDR1 MNHNS and CDR2 SASEGT. Germline trimming cut 0 bases from V and 5 bases from J; bases unmatched to any gene: 6. CDR3 in DNA: TGTGCCAGCAGTGAAGCCAGACAGGGTGAAACTGAAGCTTTCTTT. Its translation: CASSEARQGETEAFF.

This chain connects TRBV10-3 to TRBJ2-2; 9 positions match TRBD1. CDR3 length equals 15 residues. The V segment lost 4 bases and the J segment 0 bases; nucleotides outside the gene matches: 0. CDR1 is ENHRY, CDR2 SYGVKD, per germline. CDR3 region: CAISGTGANTGELFF. CDR3 coding DNA: TGTGCCATCAGTGGGACAGGGGCGAACACCGGGGAGCTGTTTTTT.

The genes are TRBV7-3 and TRBJ2-7; TRBD1 matches 11 bases. From germline, CDR1 is SGHTA and CDR2 FQGTGA. Germline trimming cut 9 bases from V and 6 bases from J; bases unmatched to any gene: 10. This CDR3 comprises 14 residues. The CDR3 here is CARPRGDRGVEQYF. In DNA form, the CDR3 reads TGTGCCAGGCCCCGAGGGGACAGGGGGGTCGAGCAGTACTTC. The whole variable domain, remainder taken from reference TRBV7-3 and TRBJ2-7, is GAGVSQTPSNKVTEKGKYVELRCDPISGHTALYWYRQSLGQGPEFLIYFQGTGAADDSGLPNDRFFAVRPEGSVSTLKIQRTERGDSAVYLCARPRGDRGVEQYFGPGTRLTVT.

This clone appeared a single time. This chain links TRBV9 with TRBJ2-7, with D tentatively TRBD2 (6 bases). The CDR3 totals 15 residues. Trimming cost V 2 bases and J 3 bases, with 15 bases left between them. Germline CDR1 reads SGDLS; CDR2 reads YYNGEE. The CDR3 DNA follows: TGTGCCAGCAGCGTGTCAGATAGCGGCATCTACGAGCAGTACTTC. Its translation: CASSVSDSGIYEQYF.

V usage is TRBV27 and J usage is TRBJ1-2, with D perhaps matching TRBD1 (6 bases). CDR1 is MNHEY and CDR2 is SMNVEV in the germline V gene (reference sequence). The V and J ends lost 2 bases and 4 bases respectively, with 8 bases between them. This CDR3 has 13 residues. The DNA of the CDR3 is TGTGCCAGCAGTTTACTACAGGGCTATGGCTACACCTTC. Residues: CASSLLQGYGYTF.

The rearrangement uses TRBV10-3 and TRBJ2-3, with 12 bases lining up with TRBD2. This CDR3 contains 14 residues. Germline V gene data show CDR1 as ENHRY and CDR2 as SYGVKD. The trim removed 10 bases at V and 6 bases at J, leaving 8 bases unmatched. CDR3 sequence reads: CATHSGTSGDTQYF. DNA for the CDR3: TGTGCCACCCATTCCGGGACTAGCGGGGATACGCAGTATTTT.

This rearrangement joins TRBV4-2 to TRBJ2-3, with D possibly TRBD2 on 7 matching bases. The germline V gene has CDR1 LGHNA and CDR2 YNFKEQ. Trimming took off 0 bases at V and 4 bases at J, with 14 bases between the two ends. There are 16 residues in the CDR3. This chain's CDR3 is CASSQERGGAADTQYF. As DNA, the CDR3 is TGTGCCAGCAGCCAAGAAAGAGGGGGGGCGGCAGATACGCAGTATTTT.

This chain connects TRBV13 to TRBJ1-5; D perhaps matches TRBD1 (5 bases). V gave up 0 bases and J gave up 11 bases, with 11 bases separating them. This CDR3 has 13 amino acids. CDR1 and CDR2 (germline): PRHDT, FYEKMQ (reference sequence). DNA of the CDR3: TGTGCCAGCAGCTTAGGGCGCGGGGACGCCCAGCATTTT. Its protein product is CASSLGRGDAQHF.

The V and J genes are TRBV4-1 and TRBJ1-1; possibly TRBD1 for D (6 bases). Germline lookup yields CDR1 MGHRA and CDR2 YSYEKL. This CDR3 spans 15 amino acids. V was trimmed by 0 bases and J by 4 bases, leaving 12 bases between them. This chain's CDR3 is CASSQDSGEGTEAFF. The CDR3 DNA reads TGCGCCAGCAGCCAAGACTCAGGGGAGGGCACTGAAGCTTTCTTT.

V gene TRBV9 combines with J gene TRBJ2-1; 7 nucleotides agree with TRBD2. With 7 bases clipped from V and 0 bases from J, the junction kept 4 bases outside the gene matches. CDR3 length equals 14 residues. The germline V gene has CDR1 SGDLS and CDR2 YYNGEE. CDR3 amino acids: CASGGGYSYNEQFF. CDR3 in DNA: TGTGCCAGCGGGGGGGGATACTCCTACAATGAGCAGTTCTTC.

The chain has TRBV11-2 and TRBJ1-2; TRBD1 agrees at 9 bases. Trimming cost V 3 bases and J 4 bases; bases outside gene matches: 6. The CDR3 covers 15 residues. Germline CDR1 and CDR2: SGHAT and FQNNGV. CDR3 residues: CASSFQDRGTYGYTF. Written as DNA, the CDR3 is TGTGCCAGCAGCTTCCAAGACAGGGGGACCTATGGCTACACCTTC. The whole variable domain, filled in from reference TRBV11-2 and TRBJ1-2, reads EAGVAQSPRYKIIEKRQSVAFWCNPISGHATLYWYQQILGQGPKLLIQFQNNGVVDDSQLPKDRFSAERLKGVDSTLKIQPAKLEDSAVYLCASSFQDRGTYGYTFGSGTRLTVV.

The chain carries TRBV19 and TRBJ2-7, with D possibly matching TRBD1 (5 bases). This CDR3 is built from 12 residues. V was shortened by 9 bases and J by 3 bases, with 12 bases between the two germline ends. Germline CDR1 LNHDA, CDR2 SQIVND (reference sequence). This CDR3 is CASSDGHYEQYF. CDR3 DNA sequence: TGTGCCAGCTCAGACGGACACTACGAGCAGTACTTC.

CDR3 in amino acids: CASSYSFSSYEQYF. DNA for the CDR3: TGTGCCAGCAGTTACTCTTTCAGCTCCTACGAGCAGTACTTC. V gene TRBV6-5 combines with J gene TRBJ2-7, with D unresolved. The ends were cut back, 0 bases at V and 0 bases at J, with 6 bases in the middle. The germline V gene encodes CDR1 MNHEY and CDR2 SVGAGI. CDR3 length: 14 residues.

The chain joins TRBV13 to TRBJ1-1; a possible D gene is TRBD1 (6 bases). This CDR3 contains 13 residues. Germline V gives CDR1 PRHDT, CDR2 FYEKMQ (reference sequence). Trimming took off 5 bases at V and 6 bases at J, with 13 bases between the two ends. CDR3 nucleotide sequence: TGTGCCAGCAGCCGCACAGGGTTCCCTGAAGCTTTCTTT. Translating it yields CASSRTGFPEAFF.

This clone was picked up one time. This chain connects TRBV7-9 to TRBJ2-1; a possible D gene is TRBD2 (6 bases). Germline V gene sequence: CDR1 SEHNR, CDR2 FQNEAQ (reference sequence). This CDR3 spans 16 amino acids. V dropped 5 bases and J dropped 8 bases, with 22 bases sitting between them. CDR3 coding DNA: TGTGCCAGCAGCCCTACCCCCGGCGAGGGAGGCGATGAGCAGTTCTTC. Protein: CASSPTPGEGGDEQFF.

In its sample, this clone was seen a few times. The V call is TRBV5-1, the J call TRBJ2-7; D uncertain. Germline CDR1 is SGHRS and CDR2 is YFSETQ. The CDR3 spans 13 residues. V gave up 0 bases and J gave up 4 bases, with 8 bases separating them. CDR3 residues: CASSLATQYEQYF. In nucleotides, the CDR3 is TGCGCCAGCAGCTTGGCGACACAGTACGAGCAGTACTTC.

The chain links TRBV15 to TRBJ2-3; D not certain. Germline loops: CDR1 LNHNV, CDR2 YYDKDF (reference sequence). Trimming left V 0 bases short and J 6 bases short, with 7 bases between. The CDR3 extends over 13 amino acids. The CDR3 region has the DNA TGTGCCACCAGCAGAGATTTATCGGATACGCAGTATTTT. It translates to CATSRDLSDTQYF.

V gene TRBV13 combines with J gene TRBJ2-1, with TRBD1 identical over 7 bases. CDR3 length: 16 amino acids. Per germline, CDR1 PRHDT and CDR2 FYEKMQ (reference sequence). The ends lost 0 bases at V and 0 bases at J; junction bases unmatched: 2. This chain's CDR3 is CASSLGGQSSYNEQFF. CDR3 sequence (DNA): TGTGCCAGCAGCTTAGGGGGACAGAGCTCCTACAATGAGCAGTTCTTC.

The chain carries TRBV7-9 and TRBJ2-2; 11 bases map to TRBD1. The V and J ends lost 3 bases and 3 bases, in that order; junction bases with no gene match: 3. The CDR3 spans 16 residues. Germline CDR1 SEHNR, CDR2 FQNEAQ (reference sequence). CDR3 sequence reads: CASSLDRGPDTGELFF. Here the CDR3 DNA reads TGTGCCAGCAGCTTGGACAGGGGGCCGGACACCGGGGAGCTGTTTTTT.

This clone was recorded only once. V gene TRBV5-1 combines with J gene TRBJ2-1, with 11 bases lining up with TRBD1. This CDR3 spans 15 amino acids. CDR1 is SGHRS, CDR2 YFSETQ, per germline. V shed 4 bases and J 7 bases; nucleotides not matched to a gene: 7. The CDR3 DNA sequence: TGCGCCAGCAGCCCCGGACAGGGGGCAAGTAATGAGCAGTTCTTC. It yields the protein CASSPGQGASNEQFF.

This rearrangement joins TRBV5-6 to TRBJ1-1, with D possibly TRBD1 on 5 matching bases. The CDR3 totals 16 residues. Per the germline V gene, CDR1 is SGHDT and CDR2 is YYEEEE. V was clipped by 2 bases and J by 4 bases, with 18 bases between them. The CDR3 DNA sequence: TGTGCCAGCAGCTTAACACATGGGGCTGGCGGCACTGAAGCTTTCTTT. Translating gives CASSLTHGAGGTEAFF.